What follows are 5 T cell receptor beta chains derived from one specimen sequenced in a study of T cell responses to AZD1222 COVID-19 vaccine. Libraries were prepared by immunoSEQ multiplex PCR; TCRdb keeps only in-frame clonotypes and omits some of them. This sample carries tens of thousands of clones, roughly 91% of them seen once, and the ten largest clones take 5%. Sequencing was performed on peripheral blood, taken 28 days after the second AZD1222 dose. The receptor source for this set is an adult who received the AZD1222 COVID-19 vaccine.

The V gene is TRBV5-1, the J gene TRBJ1-2; 9 bases align to TRBD1. The germline gives CDR1 SGHRS, CDR2 YFSETQ. The CDR3 consists of 14 residues. V dropped 3 bases and J dropped 5; count of bases not matched to a gene: 5. CDR3: CASSSDRGTYGYTF. Written as DNA, the CDR3 is TGCGCCAGCAGCTCAGACAGGGGGACGTATGGCTACACCTTC. Filled out from reference TRBV5-1 and TRBJ1-2, the complete variable domain reads KAGVTQTPRYLIKTRGQQVTLSCSPISGHRSVSWYQQTPGQGLQFLFEYFSETQRNKGNFPGRFSGRQFSNSRSEMNVSTLELGDSALYLCASSSDRGTYGYTFGSGTRLTVV.

This rearrangement joins TRBV28 to TRBJ2-1; either TRBD1 or TRBD2 may fit D (5 bases each). There are 17 residues in the CDR3. Looked up from germline, CDR1 is MDHEN and CDR2 is SYDVKM. Trimming took off 6 bases at V and 6 bases at J, with 24 bases between the two ends. The CDR3 nucleotides read TGTGCCAGCAGCCTCCTCGTTGGCATGGGGGTAAGCAATGAGCAGTTCTTC. It codes for CASSLLVGMGVSNEQFF.

The V and J genes are TRBV7-3 and TRBJ1-2; TRBD1 agrees at 9 bases. V shed 4 bases and J 8 bases; nucleotides not matched to a gene: 8. The CDR3 covers 14 residues. Germline V gene sequence: CDR1 SGHTA, CDR2 FQGTGA. Here the CDR3 reads CASSSDRGTRGYTF. In DNA, the CDR3 is TGTGCCAGCAGCTCAGACAGGGGGACTAGGGGCTACACCTTC.

The chain links TRBV18 to TRBJ1-2; unclear D gene. Per germline, CDR1 KGHSH and CDR2 LQKENI. V lost 3 bases to trimming and J lost 6 bases, with 20 bases between them. The CDR3 loop spans 16 amino acids. This chain's CDR3 is CASSPPLPGTANGYTF. DNA of the CDR3: TGTGCCAGCTCACCCCCCTTACCAGGAACGGCGAATGGCTACACCTTC.

The gene calls are TRBV2 and TRBJ1-2, with 7 bases matching TRBD1. CDR1 SNHLY and CDR2 FYNNEI come from the germline V gene. The ends lost 6 bases at V and 14 bases at J; junction bases unmatched: 21. The length of the CDR3 is 15 residues. The CDR3 spells CASSRGILQGSGGTF. DNA of the CDR3: TGTGCCAGCAGCCGGGGGATCTTACAGGGGTCGGGAGGAACCTTC.